This T cell receptor beta chain was sequenced for a study of cytomegalovirus exposure and HLA in healthy donors. Study outcomes and limitations: Some public TCRs appeared in many individuals, while most sequences were rare. Earlier results showed most TCR beta V segments being productive about 87% or about 30% of the time. Presence/absence analyses assumed roughly uniform sequencing depth across donors. Several of the most significant clusters appeared linked to common viral pathogens, based on a later analysis.

The PCR employed 60 Vbeta primers together with 13 Jbeta primers. Some clones are missing from TCRdb's copy, which holds only in-frame ones; the method was immunoSEQ multiplex PCR. This sample's table has 150,000 or so clones. Concerning this clone itself: Its antigen is not identified.

The germline V gene encodes CDR1 MGHDK and CDR2 SYGVNS. This CDR3 region has 16 residues. With V trimmed by 3 bases and J by 4 bases, 4 bases remained unmatched. This receptor was taken from a woman aged 45-60 years in good health and CMV-seronegative. The chain joins TRBV25-1 to TRBJ2-1; 12 bases are shared with TRBD2. What was sequenced was PBMCs. Here the CDR3 reads CASSDSGLAGYNEQFF. The CDR3 region has the DNA TGTGCCAGCAGTGACTCTGGACTAGCGGGGTACAATGAGCAGTTCTTC. Supplemented by reference TRBV25-1 and TRBJ2-1, the full variable domain reads EADIYQTPRYLVIGTGKKITLECSQTMGHDKMYWYQQDPGMELHLIHYSYGVNSTEKGDLSSESTVSRIRTEHFPLTLESARPSHTSQYLCASSDSGLAGYNEQFFGPGTRLTVL.